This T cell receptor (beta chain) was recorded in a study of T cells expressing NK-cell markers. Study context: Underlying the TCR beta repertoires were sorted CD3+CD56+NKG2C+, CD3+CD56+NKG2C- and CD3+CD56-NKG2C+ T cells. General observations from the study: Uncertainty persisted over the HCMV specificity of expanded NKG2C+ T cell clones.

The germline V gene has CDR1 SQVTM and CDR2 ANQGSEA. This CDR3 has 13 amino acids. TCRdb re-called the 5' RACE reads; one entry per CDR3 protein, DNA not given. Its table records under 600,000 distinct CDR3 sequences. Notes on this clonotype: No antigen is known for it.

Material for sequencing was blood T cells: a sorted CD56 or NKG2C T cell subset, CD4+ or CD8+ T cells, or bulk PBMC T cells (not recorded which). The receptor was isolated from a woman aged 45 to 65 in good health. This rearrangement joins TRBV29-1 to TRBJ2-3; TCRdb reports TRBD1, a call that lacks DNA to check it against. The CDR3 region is CSGSGAAADTQYF.